These 32 T cell receptor beta chains were all obtained from the same sample, sequenced in a study of cytomegalovirus exposure and HLA in healthy donors. The PCR had 60 Vbeta and 13 Jbeta primers. Here immunoSEQ multiplex PCR was the method, and the copy in TCRdb shows in-frame clones only, minus some. The repertoire holds hundreds of thousands of clones, with around nine tenths as singletons. The sequenced material came from PBMCs. Receptor source: a young woman in good health and CMV-seronegative.

The rearrangement uses TRBV6-5 and TRBJ2-6; TRBD1 agrees at 7 bases. The CDR3 runs 15 residues. Germline V gene data show CDR1 as MNHEY and CDR2 as SVGAGI. Trimming took 4 bases from V and 2 from J; bases not matched to a gene: 2. This chain's CDR3 is CASSSTGTGANVLTF. DNA of the CDR3: TGTGCCAGCAGTTCGACAGGGACTGGGGCCAACGTCCTGACTTTC.

V usage is TRBV11-2 and J usage is TRBJ1-1; TRBD1 might be the D (6 bases). This CDR3 has 17 amino acids. V dropped 1 base and J dropped 5 bases, with 20 bases sitting between them. Germline-derived CDR1 and CDR2 are SGHAT and FQNNGV. The CDR3 loop is CASSLVPFGAGATEAFF. The DNA for the CDR3 is TGTGCCAGCAGCTTAGTTCCCTTTGGGGCAGGGGCAACTGAAGCTTTCTTT.

The V and J genes are TRBV1 and TRBJ1-3. TRBV1 corresponds to a pseudogene. The CDR3 is 17 amino acids. CDR3 residues: CTSSQFRGGFTGNTIYF. CDR3 nucleotide sequence: TGCACCAGCAGCCAATTCCGGGGGGGGTTTACTGGAAACACCATATATTTT.

This chain joins TRBV7-3 and TRBJ2-7; D gene uncertain. This CDR3 is 13 amino acids long. V shed 2 bases and J shed 4 bases, with 9 bases lying between them. Germline loops: CDR1 SGHTA, CDR2 FQGTGA. CDR3 DNA sequence: TGTGCCAGCAGCTTATCGGCAGGTTACGAGCAGTACTTC. Its protein is CASSLSAGYEQYF.

Notes on this clone: One end of the junction varies from germline; a read error may be responsible. This chain uses TRBV28 with TRBJ2-7; 9 positions match TRBD1. The CDR3 contains 15 residues. CDR1 is MDHEN, CDR2 SYDVKM, per germline. The CDR3 spells CASRTTGGLSYEQYF. The CDR3, as DNA: TGTGCCAGCAGGACAACAGGGGGCCTTTCCTACGAACAGTACTTC.

The chain is built from TRBV2 and TRBJ2-1; TRBD2 aligns across 8 bases. Germline V lookup: CDR1 SNHLY, CDR2 FYNNEI. J lost 6 bases, V lost 7 bases, and 8 bases had no gene match. CDR3 length: 14 amino acids. The CDR3 DNA sequence: TGTGCCAGCAACTCCGCGGGAGGCCTCAATGAGCAGTTCTTC. Amino acids: CASNSAGGLNEQFF. Complete variable domain (other parts from reference TRBV2 and TRBJ2-1): EPEVTQTPSHQVTQMGQEVILRCVPISNHLYFYWYRQILGQKVEFLVSFYNNEISEKSEIFDDQFSVERPDGSNFTLKIRSTKLEDSAMYFCASNSAGGLNEQFFGPGTRLTVL.

The chain is built from TRBV6-5 and TRBJ1-2; D gene ambiguous. CDR1 and CDR2 (germline): MNHEY, SVGAGI. The CDR3 covers 13 residues. Trimming shortened V by 0 bases and J by 7 bases, and 9 bases separated the two germline ends. CDR3 amino acids: CASSYSDKSGYTF. CDR3 DNA: TGTGCCAGCAGTTACTCCGACAAGAGTGGCTACACCTTC.

CDR3 bases: TGTGCCGCCGGCGGTGGCTACACCTTC. Translating gives CAAGGGYTF. The chain uses TRBV5-8 and TRBJ1-2; no clear D gene. Germline assignment: CDR1 SGHTS and CDR2 YDEGEE. CDR3 length: 9 residues. Between the trimmed V and J ends, which lost 10 bases and 7 bases, there was a span of 8 bases. Supplemented by reference TRBV5-8 and TRBJ1-2, the full variable domain reads EAGVTQSPTHLIKTRGQQATLRCSPISGHTSVYWYQQALGLGLQFLLWYDEGEERNRGNFPPRFSGRQFPNYSSELNVNALELEDSALYLCAAGGGYTFGSGTRLTVV.

The chain couples TRBV4-3 to TRBJ2-3; D unclear. The V end lost 2 bases, the J end lost 6 bases, and 9 bases lay between the germline ends. The CDR3 covers 13 residues. Germline V gene data show CDR1 as LGHNA and CDR2 as YSLEER. Here the CDR3 DNA reads TGCGCCAGCAGCCAATCGCTAGGCGATACGCAGTATTTT. Amino acids: CASSQSLGDTQYF.

This rearrangement joins TRBV5-4 to TRBJ1-2; no clear D. CDR1 and CDR2 from the germline V gene are SGHNT and YYREEE (reference sequence). V was shortened by 4 bases and J by 4 bases, with 11 bases between the two germline ends. The CDR3 sequence is 13 residues long. The CDR3 sequence: CASSAGGLYGYTF. CDR3 nucleotides: TGTGCCAGCAGCGCGGGCGGGCTCTATGGCTACACCTTC.

The chain has TRBV4-1 and TRBJ2-7; 7 bases are a match to TRBD1. CDR1 MGHRA and CDR2 YSYEKL come from the germline V gene. With V trimmed by 1 base and J by 2 bases, 11 bases remained unmatched. CDR3 length: 17 residues. The CDR3 here is CASSQAPSTGLTYEQYF. CDR3 nucleotides: TGCGCCAGCAGCCAAGCACCCTCGACAGGGTTGACCTACGAGCAGTACTTC.

The chain combines TRBV15 with TRBJ2-1; 8 bases are a match to TRBD2. The CDR3 covers 16 residues. Germline CDR1 reads LNHNV; CDR2 reads YYDKDF (reference sequence). The J segment lost 0 bases and the V segment lost 3 bases, leaving 4 bases of the junction unmatched. The CDR3 DNA is TGTGCCACCAGCAGCCGCCTAGCGGGCTCCTACAATGAGCAGTTCTTC. It codes for CATSSRLAGSYNEQFF.

The V gene is TRBV15, the J gene TRBJ2-5, with a possible D match to TRBD1 (6 bases). The CDR3 spans 14 residues. V was shortened by 6 bases and J by 1 base, with 12 bases between the two germline ends. Germline CDR1 reads LNHNV; CDR2 reads YYDKDF (reference sequence). CDR3: CATRKQGFQETQYF. The CDR3 coding sequence is TGTGCCACCAGGAAACAGGGCTTCCAAGAGACCCAGTACTTC.

V is TRBV27 and J is TRBJ1-2, with 8 bases that match TRBD1. V dropped 3 bases and J dropped 0; count of bases not matched to a gene: 0. The CDR3 contains 14 residues. Germline values: CDR1 MNHEY, CDR2 SMNVEV (reference sequence). In nucleotides, the CDR3 is TGTGCCAGCAGTTTGACAGGGGCTAACTATGGCTACACCTTC. Translation: CASSLTGANYGYTF.

V usage is TRBV4-1 and J usage is TRBJ1-3; tentatively, D is TRBD1 (6 bases). From germline, CDR1 is MGHRA and CDR2 YSYEKL. There are 15 residues in the CDR3. Trimming left V 3 bases short and J 4 bases short, with 13 bases between. CDR3 protein: CASSQSQGLGNTIYF. CDR3 sequence (DNA): TGCGCCAGCAGCCAGTCACAGGGTCTGGGAAACACCATATATTTT.

In its sample, this clone was seen a few times. This chain connects TRBV2 to TRBJ1-2; no clear D. The CDR3 runs to 13 residues. V was cut by 5 bases and J by 1 base, with 8 bases left in between. The germline CDR1 and CDR2 sequences are SNHLY and FYNNEI. The CDR3 bases are TGTGCCAGCAGTAACTCTATTAACTATGGCTACACCTTC. Amino acid sequence: CASSNSINYGYTF. The full variable domain, with the rest looked up from reference TRBV2 and TRBJ1-2, is EPEVTQTPSHQVTQMGQEVILRCVPISNHLYFYWYRQILGQKVEFLVSFYNNEISEKSEIFDDQFSVERPDGSNFTLKIRSTKLEDSAMYFCASSNSINYGYTFGSGTRLTVV.

The rearrangement links TRBV9 to TRBJ2-7; possibly TRBD2 for D (6 bases). Germline assignment: CDR1 SGDLS and CDR2 YYNGEE. The CDR3 totals 15 residues. The germline V and J ends were trimmed by 2 bases and 3 bases, with 15 bases remaining between them. DNA of the CDR3: TGTGCCAGCAGCGTGAGTCGGGAGAGCTTCTACGAGCAGTACTTC. Amino acid sequence: CASSVSRESFYEQYF.

This clone was seen a handful of times. This rearrangement joins TRBV9 to TRBJ1-5; 8 positions match TRBD1. This CDR3 has 14 amino acids. Germline trimming cut 0 bases from V and 14 bases from J; bases unmatched to any gene: 10. Per the germline V gene, CDR1 is SGDLS and CDR2 is YYNGEE. The CDR3 loop reads CASSVGAGGEPEHF. The CDR3, as DNA: TGTGCCAGCAGCGTAGGGGCAGGGGGCGAGCCGGAGCATTTT.

This clone was observed once. The V and J genes are TRBV4-1 and TRBJ1-5; D unclear. Per the germline V gene, CDR1 is MGHRA and CDR2 is YSYEKL. There are 12 residues in the CDR3. V shed 4 bases and J shed 6 bases, with 7 bases lying between them. CDR3 amino acids: CASSRPGQPQHF. CDR3 nucleotide sequence: TGCGCCAGCAGCCGACCGGGTCAGCCCCAGCATTTT.

The chain is built from TRBV5-5 and TRBJ1-2, with D possibly being TRBD1 (5 bases). The germline V gene encodes CDR1 SGHKS and CDR2 YYEKEE (reference sequence). The CDR3 is made up of 14 amino acids. Trimming cost V 0 bases and J 6 bases, with 12 bases left between them. The CDR3 is CASSLGGRVDGYTF. CDR3 nucleotide sequence: TGTGCCAGCAGCTTGGGAGGCAGGGTCGATGGCTACACCTTC.

The chain combines TRBV5-4 with TRBJ2-5; TRBD2 aligns across 11 bases. V dropped 5 bases and J dropped 5; count of bases not matched to a gene: 11. The CDR3 totals 16 residues. Germline CDR1 SGHNT, CDR2 YYREEE (reference sequence). The CDR3 bases are TGTGCCAGCAGTTTTTCGGCTAGCGGGGGGTCCGAGACCCAGTACTTC. The encoded protein is CASSFSASGGSETQYF.

The gene calls are TRBV6-5 and TRBJ1-6; D gene unclear. This CDR3 spans 16 amino acids. The V gene lost 0 bases and the J gene lost 6 bases, with 12 bases spanning the gap. Germline CDR1 reads MNHEY; CDR2 reads SVGAGI. CDR3: CASSYSPGYRNSPLHF. As DNA, the CDR3 is TGTGCCAGCAGTTACTCCCCAGGCTACCGTAATTCACCCCTCCACTTT.

This clone came up once. The genes are TRBV5-3 and TRBJ2-2; 14 bases map to TRBD2. TRBV5-3 is filed as an ORF, its function uncertain. The CDR3 has 22 amino acids. J gave up 1 base and V 4 bases, and 18 bases lay outside the gene matches. The CDR3 spells CARSPKRNPGTSGSVNTGELFF. In nucleotides, the CDR3 is TGTGCCAGAAGCCCTAAAAGAAACCCCGGGACTAGCGGGAGTGTGAACACCGGGGAGCTGTTTTTT.

The chain uses TRBV5-1 and TRBJ2-3, with 13 bases matching TRBD2. The trim removed 1 base at V and 3 bases at J, leaving 5 bases unmatched. This CDR3 has 17 residues. Per germline, CDR1 SGHRS and CDR2 YFSETQ. The CDR3 here is CASSLQGLAGVTDTQYF. CDR3 in DNA: TGCGCCAGCAGCTTGCAAGGACTAGCGGGAGTAACAGATACGCAGTATTTT.

The genes are TRBV7-8 and TRBJ1-2, with TRBD1 matching 7 bases. The CDR3 runs to 15 residues. Germline trimming cut 5 bases from V and 5 bases from J; bases unmatched to any gene: 11. Germline values: CDR1 SGHVS, CDR2 FQNEAQ. CDR3 DNA: TGTGCCAGCAGCCCCCGACCAGGACAGGTTTATGGCTACACCTTC. Its translation: CASSPRPGQVYGYTF.

The chain combines TRBV29-1 with TRBJ1-2; possibly TRBD1 for D (6 bases). Germline V gene sequence: CDR1 SQVTM, CDR2 ANQGSEA. The ends were cut back, 7 bases at V and 2 bases at J, with 17 bases in the middle. The CDR3 is 14 amino acids. CDR3 bases: TGCAGCGCCATAAGGGGGGGCCGGAACTATGGCTACACCTTC. Its protein product is CSAIRGGRNYGYTF.

The genes are TRBV5-1 and TRBJ1-6; TRBD1 is a possible D gene (6 bases). Trimming stripped 4 bases from V and 0 bases from J, with 11 bases between. The CDR3 loop spans 16 amino acids. The germline CDR1 and CDR2 sequences are SGHRS and YFSETQ. The CDR3 here is CASSPGDTSYNSPLHF. CDR3 coding DNA: TGCGCCAGCAGCCCAGGGGACACCTCCTATAATTCACCCCTCCACTTT.

V is TRBV5-1 and J is TRBJ1-2; 9 bases agree with TRBD1. Trimming took 4 bases from V and 5 from J; bases not matched to a gene: 9. CDR1 is SGHRS, CDR2 YFSETQ, per germline. The CDR3 is 15 residues long. The CDR3 sequence is CASSLEQGARYGYTF. CDR3 in DNA: TGCGCCAGCAGCCTTGAACAGGGGGCAAGGTATGGCTACACCTTC.

V gene TRBV7-2 combines with J gene TRBJ2-5, with 7 positions matching TRBD2. This CDR3 has 15 residues. V gave up 2 bases and J gave up 2 bases; unmatched junction bases: 5. CDR1 is SGHTA and CDR2 is FQGNSA in the germline V gene. The CDR3, as DNA: TGTGCCAGCAGCTTAACACTAGCGCGGCAAGAGACCCAGTACTTC. Its translation: CASSLTLARQETQYF.

The chain employs TRBV18 and TRBJ1-5; TRBD1 agrees at 7 bases. The CDR3 spans 15 residues. Germline values: CDR1 KGHSH, CDR2 LQKENI. J lost 7 bases, V lost 2 bases, and 8 bases had no gene match. CDR3 nucleotide sequence: TGTGCCAGCTCACCAAAGGCTAGGGGGCTGCAGCCCCAGCATTTT. This encodes CASSPKARGLQPQHF.

J is TRBJ1-4 and V is TRBV5-1, with 7 bases that match TRBD1. The germline V gene encodes CDR1 SGHRS and CDR2 YFSETQ. This CDR3 is built from 15 residues. Trimming removed 4 bases from V and 6 bases from J; junction bases left unmatched: 9. CDR3 bases: TGCGCCAGCAGCCTATCCGGGACAGCGGATGAAAAACTGTTTTTT. Amino acids: CASSLSGTADEKLFF.

As to this clone: This specimen includes other DNA sequences encoding the same CDR3. The chain has TRBV5-1 and TRBJ1-4; D uncertain. Germline V CDR1 and CDR2: SGHRS, YFSETQ. The CDR3 runs 14 residues. Trimming took 0 bases from V and 2 from J, leaving 5 bases between them. The CDR3 protein is CASSLAGTNEKLFF. CDR3 DNA: TGCGCCAGCAGCTTGGCCGGGACTAATGAAAAACTGTTTTTT.